These T cell receptor beta chains were read from a single sample in a study of post-analysis software for immune sequencing data. TCRdb reprocessed the PCR reads via MiXCR and lists one record per CDR3 protein. The sample lists roughly 800,000 distinct CDR3 sequences, roughly 30% seen once, with under 0.7% in the top ten. Source material: blood. The receptors stem from a girl aged 5 to 17 with multiple sclerosis. The CDR3 runs from the conserved cysteine through the conserved F or W. Each record gives: J gene, clone size, V gene, D gene, CDR3 protein, CDR3 DNA. A D gene is named only where the DNA matches it firmly. The size field is filled for only some rows; it gives once, few, many or a size class.

TRBJ1-2 | many | TRBV12-3/TRBV12-4 | NA | CASSLSSRGYGYTF | TGTGCCAGCAGTTTATCGTCTCGGGGGTATGGCTACACCTTC
TRBJ2-1 | NA | TRBV7-9 | NA | CASKKGSGNEQFF | TGTGCCAGCAAAAAGGGTTCGGGAAATGAGCAGTTCTTC
TRBJ1-2 | few | TRBV12-3/TRBV12-4 | NA | CASRIQGVHGYTF | TGTGCCAGCAGAATCCAGGGTGTGCATGGCTACACCTTC
TRBJ2-1 | few | TRBV10-3 | NA | CAISESNGQPEQFF | TGTGCCATCAGTGAGTCCAACGGACAGCCCGAGCAGTTCTTC
TRBJ1-1 | few | TRBV7-2 | NA | CASSLTGLVRAFF | TGTGCCAGCAGCTTAACAGGGTTGGTCAGAGCTTTCTTT
TRBJ2-5 | NA | TRBV4-1 | TRBD1 | CASSPQGQGWETQYF | TGCGCCAGCAGCCCCCAAGGACAGGGTTGGGAGACCCAGTACTTC
TRBJ2-5 | NA | TRBV10-3 | TRBD2 | CAIGTSGGNQETQYF | TGTGCCATCGGGACTAGCGGGGGAAACCAAGAGACCCAGTACTTC
TRBJ1-4 | few | TRBV5-1 | NA | CASSLSGQHATNEKLFF | TGCGCCAGCAGCTTATCCGGGCAACATGCAACTAATGAAAAACTGTTTTTT
TRBJ2-5 | NA | TRBV20-1 | NA | CSARGRTNQETQYF | TGCAGTGCTAGAGGTCGAACAAACCAAGAGACCCAGTACTTC
TRBJ2-5 | few | TRBV28 | NA | CASRRWTATPETQYF | TGTGCCAGCAGGAGATGGACCGCCACCCCGGAGACCCAGTACTTC
TRBJ2-1 | NA | TRBV2 | NA | CASREDRYNEQFF | TGTGCCAGCAGGGAGGACAGATACAATGAGCAGTTCTTC
TRBJ2-1 | NA | TRBV6-1 | TRBD2 | CASSEPGTSNNEQFF | TGTGCCAGCAGTGAACCCGGGACTAGTAACAATGAGCAGTTCTTC
TRBJ2-1 | NA | TRBV5-1 | TRBD1 | CASAVGQSSYNEQFF | TGCGCCAGCGCAGTGGGACAGAGCTCCTACAATGAGCAGTTCTTC
TRBJ2-7 | NA | TRBV20-1 | NA | CSAREPAYNEQYF | TGCAGTGCTAGAGAACCGGCCTACAATGAGCAGTACTTC
TRBJ2-2 | few | TRBV20-1 | NA | CSAREGVWRTGELFF | TGCAGTGCTAGAGAAGGGGTCTGGAGGACCGGGGAGCTGTTTTTT
TRBJ1-4 | NA | TRBV15 | TRBD1 | CATSRDPPGTANEKLFF | TGTGCCACCAGCAGAGACCCACCAGGGACAGCGAATGAAAAACTGTTTTTT